A single sample gave rise to the 20 T cell receptor beta chains below, sequenced in a study of Ad26.COV2.S vaccination and SARS-CoV-2 variants. The repertoire was sequenced with immunoSEQ multiplex PCR; TCRdb's copy has only in-frame clones and lacks some. The sample records roughly 350,000 clones, about 88% being singletons. As for treatment: about 20 received Ad26.COV2.S at low or high dose, single or two shots; roughly 5 received placebo; per-sample allocation not given. All samples were drawn on day 63, counting from the first vaccine or placebo injection. This specimen was peripheral blood, taken in a trial of Ad26.COV2.S vaccine versus placebo. The source is a person aged 18-60 years who received the Ad26.COV2.S COVID-19 vaccine or a placebo.

V is TRBV11-2 and J is TRBJ2-6; D is unclear. V was pared by 5 bases and J by 0 bases, with 14 bases between. This CDR3 has 17 residues. Per germline, CDR1 SGHAT and CDR2 FQNNGV. The CDR3 DNA reads TGTGCCAGCAGCCCCACCCGCCGGTACTCTGGGGCCAACGTCCTGACTTTC. It encodes CASSPTRRYSGANVLTF.

The chain carries TRBV7-9 and TRBJ2-7; tentatively, D is TRBD2 (6 bases). V was trimmed by 3 bases and J by 0 bases, leaving 9 bases between them. CDR3 length equals 14 residues. Germline V gene lookup returns CDR1 SEHNR and CDR2 FQNEAQ (reference sequence). CDR3 nucleotides: TGTGCCAGCAGCTTCCAGGGAGGCTCCTACGAGCAGTACTTC. Translated: CASSFQGGSYEQYF.

This chain uses TRBV6-2 or TRBV6-3 with TRBJ2-7; a weak D match, TRBD1 (6 bases). Looked up from germline, CDR1 is MNHEY and CDR2 is SVGEGT. The V end was cut by 6 bases, the J end by 2 bases, with 11 bases between. The CDR3 runs 13 residues. The CDR3 DNA reads TGTGCCAGCAGCCGGGACACACCCTACGAGCAGTACTTC. Translation: CASSRDTPYEQYF.

The J gene is TRBJ1-3, the V gene TRBV29-1; D is unclear. The CDR3 is 13 residues long. V was trimmed by 4 bases and J by 0 bases, leaving 7 bases between them. Per the germline V gene, CDR1 is SQVTM and CDR2 is ANQGSEA. The CDR3 nucleotides read TGCAGCGTTGGGAAGAGCTCTGGAAACACCATATATTTT. Amino acids: CSVGKSSGNTIYF.

The CDR3 nucleotides read TGTGCCAGTAGTATTTCCCCACAGGGTTTACAGCCCCAGCATTTT. Its protein product is CASSISPQGLQPQHF. The chain employs TRBV19 and TRBJ1-5; weak D call: TRBD1 (6 bases). V lost 3 bases, J lost 7 bases, and 16 bases lay in between. The CDR3 contains 15 residues. Looked up from germline, CDR1 is LNHDA and CDR2 is SQIVND (reference sequence).

The gene calls are TRBV19 and TRBJ1-2, with 11 bases aligning to TRBD1. Germline V gene data show CDR1 as LNHDA and CDR2 as SQIVND (reference sequence). V gave up 7 bases and J gave up 4 bases; unmatched junction bases: 8. The CDR3 spans 15 residues. CDR3 protein: CASTPVGTGGYGYTF. The CDR3 nucleotides read TGTGCCAGTACCCCGGTTGGGACAGGGGGCTATGGCTACACCTTC.

The rearrangement links TRBV5-1 to TRBJ1-2; D unresolved. Germline V gives CDR1 SGHRS, CDR2 YFSETQ. This CDR3 has 14 amino acids. The V and J ends lost 4 bases and 6 bases respectively, with 16 bases between them. CDR3 amino acids: CASSPPRELNGYTF. The CDR3 region has the DNA TGCGCCAGCAGCCCACCGAGGGAGTTAAATGGCTACACCTTC. Together with reference TRBV5-1 and TRBJ1-2, the CDR3 gives the full variable domain: KAGVTQTPRYLIKTRGQQVTLSCSPISGHRSVSWYQQTPGQGLQFLFEYFSETQRNKGNFPGRFSGRQFSNSRSEMNVSTLELGDSALYLCASSPPRELNGYTFGSGTRLTVV.

The chain has TRBV9 and TRBJ1-5; perhaps TRBD1 as D (6 bases). The germline CDR1 and CDR2 sequences are SGDLS and YYNGEE. V was trimmed by 0 bases and J by 5 bases, leaving 12 bases between them. This CDR3 spans 15 amino acids. CDR3 DNA sequence: TGTGCCAGCAGCGTAGATGGCAGGGGTGATCAGCCCCAGCATTTT. Protein: CASSVDGRGDQPQHF.

The chain has TRBV7-2 and TRBJ1-1; 8 nucleotides align to TRBD1. Germline trimming cut 3 bases from V and 3 bases from J; bases unmatched to any gene: 3. This CDR3 is built from 14 residues. Germline CDR1 SGHTA, CDR2 FQGNSA. The CDR3 spells CASSFRGLDTEAFF. The CDR3 nucleotides read TGTGCCAGCAGCTTCAGGGGGCTAGACACTGAAGCTTTCTTT.

This chain connects TRBV7-2 to TRBJ2-5; 8 positions agree with TRBD1. Trimming at V came to 3 bases and at J to 0 bases, leaving 6 bases not matched to a gene. Germline V gene lookup returns CDR1 SGHTA and CDR2 FQGNSA. This CDR3 is 16 amino acids long. In DNA, the CDR3 is TGTGCCAGCAGCTTTCGGACAGGGTCGTACCAAGAGACCCAGTACTTC. Protein sequence: CASSFRTGSYQETQYF.

This rearrangement joins TRBV7-3 to TRBJ2-1, with D perhaps TRBD1 (6 bases). Trimming cost V 0 bases and J 0 bases, with 21 bases left between them. Germline V gene lookup returns CDR1 SGHTA and CDR2 FQGTGA. The CDR3 is 20 residues long. The CDR3 sequence: CASSLTGALDSSSSYNEQFF. In nucleotides, the CDR3 is TGTGCCAGCAGCTTAACGGGGGCCTTGGACAGTTCGAGCTCCTACAATGAGCAGTTCTTC. The full variable domain, with the rest looked up from reference TRBV7-3 and TRBJ2-1, is GAGVSQTPSNKVTEKGKYVELRCDPISGHTALYWYRQSLGQGPEFLIYFQGTGAADDSGLPNDRFFAVRPEGSVSTLKIQRTERGDSAVYLCASSLTGALDSSSSYNEQFFGPGTRLTVL.

The rearrangement joins TRBV5-6 to TRBJ2-5, with 7 bases lining up with TRBD1. J lost 4 bases, V lost 4 bases, and 10 bases had no gene match. CDR1 is SGHDT and CDR2 is YYEEEE in the germline V gene. CDR3 length equals 15 residues. CDR3 amino acids: CASSPDPQGRETQYF. Here the CDR3 DNA reads TGTGCCAGCAGCCCCGACCCACAGGGGAGAGAGACCCAGTACTTC.

The chain joins TRBV7-3 to TRBJ1-6; unclear D gene. From germline, CDR1 is SGHTA and CDR2 FQGTGA. V lost 5 bases, J lost 10 bases, and 15 bases lay in between. CDR3 length: 14 residues. The chain's CDR3 is CASSLLGVRSPLHF. The CDR3 nucleotides are TGTGCCAGCAGCCTCCTTGGGGTACGGTCACCCCTCCACTTT.

The chain carries TRBV5-1 and TRBJ1-5; TRBD1 might be the D (5 bases). This CDR3 has 14 amino acids. Deletions cut 3 bases from V and 4 bases from J, with 11 bases between. CDR1 SGHRS and CDR2 YFSETQ come from the germline V gene. This CDR3 is CASSWDGSNQPQHF. The CDR3 nucleotides are TGCGCCAGCAGCTGGGACGGATCTAATCAGCCCCAGCATTTT. Based on the CDR3 plus reference TRBV5-1 and TRBJ1-5, the full variable domain is KAGVTQTPRYLIKTRGQQVTLSCSPISGHRSVSWYQQTPGQGLQFLFEYFSETQRNKGNFPGRFSGRQFSNSRSEMNVSTLELGDSALYLCASSWDGSNQPQHFGDGTRLSIL.

This clone has only one observation. This chain connects TRBV7-3 to TRBJ2-2; D may be TRBD1 (5 bases). The ends were cut back, 5 bases at V and 4 bases at J, with 11 bases in the middle. The length of the CDR3 is 14 residues. CDR1 and CDR2 from the germline V gene are SGHTA and FQGTGA. The CDR3 coding sequence is TGTGCCAGCAGCCCCAGGGTAGCCACCGGGGAGCTGTTTTTT. Its protein is CASSPRVATGELFF.

The V call is TRBV30, the J call TRBJ1-5; 10 bases agree with TRBD1. CDR1 is GTSNPN and CDR2 is SVGIG in the germline V gene (reference sequence). The CDR3 loop spans 15 amino acids. Unmatched junction bases numbered 5, after V lost 0 bases and J lost 6 bases. In nucleotides, the CDR3 is TGTGCCTGGAGTGTACTGGGACAGGGGAGTCAGCCCCAGCATTTT. Encoded protein: CAWSVLGQGSQPQHF.

In this sample, this clone turned up a few times. V is TRBV2 and J is TRBJ1-2, with no clear D. V was trimmed by 5 bases and J by 3 bases, leaving 13 bases between them. Germline-derived CDR1 and CDR2 are SNHLY and FYNNEI. This CDR3 contains 14 residues. In nucleotides, the CDR3 is TGTGCCAGCAGTCAGATGTTCGGGGACTATGGCTACACCTTC. It is translated as CASSQMFGDYGYTF.

This rearrangement joins TRBV5-4 to TRBJ2-7; possible D gene TRBD1, 5 bases. V gave up 5 bases and J gave up 0 bases, with 12 bases separating them. The CDR3 has 14 amino acids. Germline CDR1 and CDR2: SGHNT and YYREEE (reference sequence). Here the CDR3 DNA reads TGTGCCAGCAGTTCTCGACAGAGCTCCTACGAGCAGTACTTC. This sequence encodes CASSSRQSSYEQYF.

The CDR3 sequence: CAWSVSGHSNTEAFF. The DNA for the CDR3 is TGTGCCTGGAGTGTGTCAGGCCATTCTAACACTGAAGCTTTCTTT. The J gene is TRBJ1-1, the V gene TRBV30; D unclear. Germline V gene data show CDR1 as GTSNPN and CDR2 as SVGIG (reference sequence). Trimming took 0 bases from V and 2 from J, leaving 13 bases between them. CDR3 length equals 15 residues.

This clone was recorded at least ten times. The CDR3: CASSLLAGAYEQYF. The CDR3 DNA reads TGTGCCAGCAGCCTACTAGCGGGGGCCTACGAGCAGTACTTC. V usage is TRBV13 and J usage is TRBJ2-7, with 11 nucleotides matching TRBD2. V shed 5 bases, J shed 2 bases, and the junction held 2 bases outside the gene matches. The germline CDR1 and CDR2 sequences are PRHDT and FYEKMQ (reference sequence). There are 14 residues in the CDR3.